This T cell receptor (beta chain) was captured by sequencing in a study of CD8+ T cells in alopecia areata. Study-wide background: The drug, tofacitinib, lasted 6 to 18 months, followed by 6 months off drug. The study's findings and limits: It was lesional scalp, especially alopecia totalis/universalis, that showed higher clonality than normal scalp. Relative to mice, TCR sharing across patients was less clear, a difference possibly HLA-related.

Germline V gene data show CDR1 as SQVTM and CDR2 as ANQGSEA. V lost 7 bases, J lost 0 bases, and 15 bases lay in between. This CDR3 has 14 amino acids. A few counts support this clone. Its antigen is as yet unknown. Obtained from alopecia areata patients were lesional scalp punch biopsies along with peripheral blood. In each case, RNA was isolated and then reverse transcribed into cDNA as the sequencing template. Using immunoSEQ multiplex PCR, the repertoire was profiled, and TCRdb retains in-frame clones only, with some absent. Here the sample spans about 140,000 clones, about 51% being singletons. This TCR came from a human donor with alopecia areata. The specimen comprised CD4+ T cells sorted from blood, sampled at week 0. The chain recombines TRBV29-1 with TRBJ1-1; D may be TRBD1 (5 bases). The CDR3 region is CSARGAGMNTEAFF. The CDR3, as DNA: TGCAGCGCGAGAGGGGCAGGGATGAACACTGAAGCTTTCTTT.